These T cell receptor beta chains were read from a single sample in a study of OX40 agonist ivuxolimab in advanced cancers. Clones were read by immunoSEQ multiplex PCR, and TCRdb kept only the in-frame ones, dropping some. The repertoire consists of approximately 25,000 clones, with about three quarters occurring once and the leading ten covering 15% to 20%. This specimen was CD4+ or CD8+ T cells sorted from blood, taken in a trial of the OX40 agonist ivuxolimab. These receptors were obtained from an adult with an advanced solid tumor such as melanoma, head and neck, liver or kidney cancer. Each CDR3 is given with its conserved first and last residue. Fields, in order: CDR3 DNA, CDR3 protein, D gene, J gene, V gene, clone size. D genes are given only for firm matches. Not every row has a clone size; where given, it reads once, few, many or a size class.

TGCGCCAGCAGCTTGGGGGCAGGGGGATTGGGCACTGAAGCTTTCTTT	CASSLGAGGLGTEAFF	TRBD1	TRBJ1-1	TRBV5-1	NA
TGTGCCAGTGCCCGGGTTCTTGGACTAAGTTATGGCTACACCTTC	CASARVLGLSYGYTF	NA	TRBJ1-2	TRBV28	few
TGTGCCAGCAGTGAAGCTTCGGCCGCCTTGGGTGGCTACACCTTC	CASSEASAALGGYTF	NA	TRBJ1-2	TRBV6-1	NA
TGTGCCAGCAGTTTAGGGACAGGGCGTGAAAAACTGTTTTTT	CASSLGTGREKLFF	TRBD1	TRBJ1-4	TRBV28	NA
TGTGCCAGCAGTGAACGGCAGGACTTATCCGAGCAGTACTTC	CASSERQDLSEQYF	NA	TRBJ2-7	TRBV6-1	NA
TGTGCCAGCAGCAAACACAGGGGCGACAAAAATGGCTACACCTTC	CASSKHRGDKNGYTF	NA	TRBJ1-2	TRBV21-1	NA
TGCGCCAGCAGCTCGGGACTAGCGGGAGCTCGGGCCTACAATGAGCAGTTCTTC	CASSSGLAGARAYNEQFF	TRBD2	TRBJ2-1	TRBV5-1	NA
TGTGCCAGCAGCTTAGAGGCGGGAGGGCCTCCGGGGAAGTACTTC	CASSLEAGGPPGKYF	TRBD2	TRBJ2-7	TRBV7-6	NA
TGTGCCAGTACCCGAGGGCGGGTGAACACCGGGGAGCTGTTTTTT	CASTRGRVNTGELFF	NA	TRBJ2-2	TRBV19	NA
TGTGCCAGTAGTTCCGGGACTTTGGGATCACCCCTCCACTTT	CASSSGTLGSPLHF	NA	TRBJ1-6	TRBV19	NA
TGTGCCAGCAGCTTAGATCAGGGGAGCACTGAAGCTTTCTTT	CASSLDQGSTEAFF	NA	TRBJ1-1	TRBV11-3	NA
TGCGCCAGCAGCTTGGCAGGACAGGGGGCGAGCAATGAGCAGTTCTTC	CASSLAGQGASNEQFF	TRBD1	TRBJ2-1	TRBV5-1	NA
TGTGCCACCAGCAGAGCTGGGGAGGGCTACACCTTC	CATSRAGEGYTF	NA	TRBJ1-2	TRBV15	NA
TGTGCCAGCACCTTGGGGACGGGAAACACTGAAGCTTTCTTT	CASTLGTGNTEAFF	NA	TRBJ1-1	TRBV5-6	once
TGTGCCAGCAGTCTCTTGGGGGAGAGGTACAATGAGCAGTTCTTC	CASSLLGERYNEQFF	NA	TRBJ2-1	TRBV28	few
TGTGCCAGCCGTCAGGGGGAACGCAATCAGCCCCAGCATTTT	CASRQGERNQPQHF	TRBD1	TRBJ1-5	TRBV6-1	NA
TGCAGCGTGCCCGGACAGGGGGCGATCTACAATGAGCAGTTCTTC	CSVPGQGAIYNEQFF	TRBD1	TRBJ2-1	TRBV29-1	NA
TGTGCCAGCAGCCCAACCCGGGACGGGGCCGGGGAGCTGTTTTTT	CASSPTRDGAGELFF	NA	TRBJ2-2	TRBV7-3	NA
TGTGCCAGTAGTATTGGGGCAGGAGACTTCTCCTACGAGCAGTACTTC	CASSIGAGDFSYEQYF	NA	TRBJ2-7	TRBV19	NA
TGTGCCAGCAGCTTAGAGGGGGGGGGAGGCGGGGAGCTGTTTTTT	CASSLEGGGGGELFF	NA	TRBJ2-2	TRBV7-2	NA
TGCAGCTCCCGGACTCAGCGGGGAGCTTTCTTT	CSSRTQRGAFF	NA	TRBJ1-1	TRBV29-1	NA
TGTGCTAGTGGTTTGGAGGGGATAGGGGAGCAGTACTTC	CASGLEGIGEQYF	NA	TRBJ2-7	TRBV12-5	NA
TGTGCCAGCAGCGTAGGAACTCTTAAGGGCAATGAGCAGTTCTTC	CASSVGTLKGNEQFF	NA	TRBJ2-1	TRBV9	NA
TGTGCCAGCAGCAGCCAGGGGGCGAGGGACAAAAACATTCAGTACTTC	CASSSQGARDKNIQYF	TRBD1	TRBJ2-4	TRBV9	NA
TGTGCCAGCAGCGTAGGGGAAAACCCTAGCGAGCAGTACTTC	CASSVGENPSEQYF	NA	TRBJ2-7	TRBV9	NA
TGTGCCAGCAGCCGACTTAGGGGGCGGGTCACTGAAGCTTTCTTT	CASSRLRGRVTEAFF	TRBD1	TRBJ1-1	TRBV14	NA
TGTGCCAGCAGCACGCCAGGGGGGTTATACAATGAGCAGTTCTTC	CASSTPGGLYNEQFF	NA	TRBJ2-1	TRBV5-6	NA
TGTGCCAGCTCACCACCAGTCCCTTCGGAGACCCAGTACTTC	CASSPPVPSETQYF	NA	TRBJ2-5	TRBV18	NA
TGTGCCAGCAGCTTATTCGGTCGGCGGGAATCTTTGCAGTACTTC	CASSLFGRRESLQYF	NA	TRBJ2-7	TRBV7-3	NA
TGTGCCAGCAGTGGGGGGACACCTGTCTACAATGAGCAGTTCTTC	CASSGGTPVYNEQFF	NA	TRBJ2-1	TRBV6-1	once
TGTGCCAGCAGTGAAGTGGCGGGATTCTCTGGAAACACCATATATTTT	CASSEVAGFSGNTIYF	NA	TRBJ1-3	TRBV25-1	once
TGTGCCAGCAGTTACTCCCCAGGCACCGGGGAGCTGTTTTTT	CASSYSPGTGELFF	NA	TRBJ2-2	TRBV6-5	NA
TGCGCCAGCAGCCAAGAAGTGAGCAGCTGGGATACGCAGTATTTT	CASSQEVSSWDTQYF	NA	TRBJ2-3	TRBV4-3	NA
TGTGCCAGTAGTGTTCCAACCGCGAACACTGAAGCTTTCTTT	CASSVPTANTEAFF	NA	TRBJ1-1	TRBV19	NA
TGTGCCTGGAGGGGACAACACACCTTC	CAWRGQHTF	NA	TRBJ1-2	TRBV30	NA
TGTGCCAGCAGCCAAGATAGGGGGGGGGAAGAGACCCAGTACTTC	CASSQDRGGEETQYF	NA	TRBJ2-5	TRBV4-2	NA
TGTGCCAGCATGAGGGCAGCAACCCTCAATGAGCAGTTCTTC	CASMRAATLNEQFF	NA	TRBJ2-1	TRBV6-1	NA
TGTGCTAGTGACCATCAGGGGGGACAGGGGCCTACCGGGGAGCTGTTTTTT	CASDHQGGQGPTGELFF	TRBD1	TRBJ2-2	TRBV12-5	NA
TGTGCCAGCAGCTTAGCGGTTTCGGGGACTAGCGGGGGCTACGAGCAGTACTTC	CASSLAVSGTSGGYEQYF	TRBD2	TRBJ2-7	TRBV11-2	NA
TGTGCCTGGAGTGTGGGTGTCTACGAGCAGTACTTC	CAWSVGVYEQYF	NA	TRBJ2-7	TRBV30	once
TGTGCCACTACGGGTCGACGTCCAGAACCGGAAAAACTGTTTTTT	CATTGRRPEPEKLFF	NA	TRBJ1-4	TRBV19	NA
TGTGCCAGTAGTATTCGGGACAATGAGCAGTTCTTC	CASSIRDNEQFF	NA	TRBJ2-1	TRBV19	NA